The entry that follows covers one TCR beta chain sequence. Sequencing used immunoSEQ multiplex PCR; TCRdb keeps in-frame clones, though not all of them. This table holds 150,000 to 200,000 clones, approximately 86% found once. Unmatched junction bases numbered 4, after V lost 5 bases and J lost 5 bases. The germline CDR1 and CDR2 sequences are LNHDA and SQIVND (reference sequence). The CDR3 spans 15 residues. This entry belongs to a study of T cell responses to AZD1222 COVID-19 vaccine. This TCR was sampled from an adult who received the AZD1222 COVID-19 vaccine. The sample was peripheral blood, taken 28 days after the second AZD1222 dose. The rearrangement links TRBV19 to TRBJ1-5; 12 bases agree with TRBD1. The CDR3 here is CASSGDRGHHQPQHF. The CDR3 DNA is TGTGCCAGTAGTGGGGACAGGGGGCATCATCAGCCCCAGCATTTT.